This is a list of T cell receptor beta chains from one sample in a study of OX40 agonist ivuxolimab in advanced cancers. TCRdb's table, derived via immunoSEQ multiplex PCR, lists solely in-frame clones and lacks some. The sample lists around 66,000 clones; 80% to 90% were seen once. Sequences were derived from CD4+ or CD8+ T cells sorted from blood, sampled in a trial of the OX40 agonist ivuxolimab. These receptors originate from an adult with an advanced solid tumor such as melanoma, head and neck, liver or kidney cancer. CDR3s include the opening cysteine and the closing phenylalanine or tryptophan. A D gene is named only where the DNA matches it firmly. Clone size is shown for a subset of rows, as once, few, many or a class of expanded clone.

CASSLIFNSNEQFF	TGTGCCAGCAGCTTAATTTTTAACAGCAATGAGCAGTTCTTC	NA	NA	TRBV7-3	TRBJ2-1
CASRLGASSGNTIYF	TGTGCCAGCAGGCTAGGCGCCAGCTCTGGAAACACCATATATTTT	NA	NA	TRBV6-1	TRBJ1-3
CASSISPTASYGYTF	TGTGCCAGTAGTATAAGCCCGACAGCTTCCTATGGCTACACCTTC	NA	NA	TRBV19	TRBJ1-2
CASSPQRETQYF	TGTGCCAGCTCACCCCAAAGAGAGACCCAGTACTTC	NA	NA	TRBV18	TRBJ2-5
CASSLTHLNYNSPLHF	TGTGCCAGCAGTTTAACCCACTTGAACTATAATTCACCCCTCCACTTT	NA	NA	TRBV27	TRBJ1-6
CASSLIFDSQETQYF	TGTGCCAGCAGCTTGATTTTCGACAGCCAAGAGACCCAGTACTTC	NA	NA	TRBV7-6	TRBJ2-5
CASSLGGEDTEAFF	TGTGCCAGCAGCTTAGGAGGGGAGGACACTGAAGCTTTCTTT	NA	NA	TRBV11-1	TRBJ1-1
CASSVGTVTEAFF	TGCGCCAGCAGCGTAGGGACAGTCACTGAAGCTTTCTTT	TRBD1	NA	TRBV5-1	TRBJ1-1
CASSLPGQGNTEAFF	TGTGCCAGCAGTCTGCCGGGGCAGGGAAACACTGAAGCTTTCTTT	NA	NA	TRBV28	TRBJ1-1
CASSLAGGVGATQYF	TGTGCCAGCAGCTTAGCCGGGGGGGTTGGTGCTACCCAGTACTTC	TRBD2	once	TRBV7-2	TRBJ2-5
CASSLRDNTRGGELFF	TGTGCCAGCAGTTTAAGGGACAACACCCGAGGCGGGGAGCTGTTTTTT	NA	NA	TRBV27	TRBJ2-2
CASSFSPGSEAFF	TGCGCCAGCAGTTTTTCCCCAGGGAGTGAAGCTTTCTTT	NA	NA	TRBV5-1	TRBJ1-1
CASLQGFNEKLFF	TGTGCCAGCCTTCAGGGTTTTAATGAAAAACTGTTTTTT	NA	NA	TRBV28	TRBJ1-4
CASSYHQSGNTIYF	TGTGCCAGCAGTTATCACCAATCTGGAAACACCATATATTTT	NA	NA	TRBV6-9	TRBJ1-3
CASSRDPEGEQYF	TGTGCCAGCAGCCGGGACCCCGAGGGCGAGCAGTACTTC	NA	NA	TRBV5-4	TRBJ2-7
CASSPGRGMNTEAFF	TGTGCCAGCAGCCCTGGACGGGGGATGAACACTGAAGCTTTCTTT	NA	NA	TRBV5-4	TRBJ1-1
CSARRGTSTDTQYF	TGCAGCGCCCGTCGGGGTACTAGCACAGATACGCAGTATTTT	NA	NA	TRBV29-1	TRBJ2-3
CASSLLQEGEQYF	TGTGCCAGCAGCCTCCTACAGGAGGGTGAGCAGTACTTC	NA	few	TRBV6-1	TRBJ2-7
CASVGLAGNEQFF	TGTGCCAGCGTCGGACTAGCGGGTAATGAGCAGTTCTTC	TRBD2	NA	TRBV5-4	TRBJ2-1
CASSLRLPSVNTEAFF	TGTGCCAGCAGCCTCCGACTGCCCTCGGTAAACACTGAAGCTTTCTTT	NA	NA	TRBV14	TRBJ1-1
CATTPDRLQPGNTIYF	TGTGCCACCACCCCGGACAGACTTCAACCCGGAAACACCATATATTTT	NA	NA	TRBV15	TRBJ1-3
CASVYGRVGYGYTF	TGTGCCAGTGTCTACGGCAGAGTGGGTTATGGCTACACCTTC	NA	NA	TRBV6-6	TRBJ1-2
CASSQYGSPGMVQYF	TGTGCCAGCAGCCAGTACGGGTCTCCGGGGATGGTGCAGTACTTC	NA	NA	TRBV7-2	TRBJ2-7
CASSTGSQRETQYF	TGTGCCAGCAGCACCGGGTCCCAAAGGGAGACCCAGTACTTC	NA	once	TRBV7-2	TRBJ2-5
CASSLDLLETQYF	TGTGCCAGCAGCTTAGATCTGTTAGAGACCCAGTACTTC	NA	NA	TRBV11-2	TRBJ2-5
CASSPGQAFQETQYF	TGTGCCAGCTCCCCGGGACAGGCCTTCCAAGAGACCCAGTACTTC	TRBD1	NA	TRBV18	TRBJ2-5
CASSSPDRGRSGANVLTF	TGCGCCAGCAGCTCCCCGGACAGGGGGAGGTCTGGGGCCAACGTCCTGACTTTC	TRBD1	NA	TRBV5-1	TRBJ2-6
CASSSFWGARTGDISGLSSYEQYF	TGTGCCAGCAGTTCGTTCTGGGGGGCGAGGACAGGGGATATTAGCGGGTTAAGCTCCTACGAGCAGTACTTC	TRBD1	once	TRBV28	TRBJ2-7
CASSLGGARTNEQYF	TGCGCCAGCAGCTTGGGTGGGGCGAGAACGAACGAGCAGTACTTC	NA	NA	TRBV5-1	TRBJ2-7
CASSPPSAGSYGYTF	TGTGCCAGCTCACCACCGTCGGCAGGGTCCTATGGCTACACCTTC	NA	NA	TRBV18	TRBJ1-2
CASSPGRQSNQPQHF	TGTGCCAGCAGCCCGGGACGGCAAAGCAATCAGCCCCAGCATTTT	NA	NA	TRBV2	TRBJ1-5
CASSPSGTINSPLHF	TGTGCCAGCTCACCCTCCGGGACGATTAATTCACCCCTCCACTTT	NA	few	TRBV18	TRBJ1-6
CASSLGGGYTF	TGTGCCAGCAGCCTCGGGGGTGGCTACACCTTC	NA	NA	TRBV6-5	TRBJ1-2
CATSSGGAVYTQYF	TGTGCCACCAGCTCGGGGGGGGCCGTATATACGCAGTATTTT	TRBD2	NA	TRBV15	TRBJ2-3
CASRENYSNQPQHF	TGTGCCAGCAGGGAAAACTATAGCAATCAGCCCCAGCATTTT	NA	NA	TRBV7-8	TRBJ1-5
CASSWTTTQETQYF	TGTGCCAGCAGCTGGACGACAACCCAAGAGACCCAGTACTTC	NA	NA	TRBV5-4	TRBJ2-5
CASSIIGTSGAQYF	TGTGCCAGCAGCATAATTGGGACTAGCGGAGCCCAGTACTTC	TRBD2	NA	TRBV11-2	TRBJ2-7
CASSEFEQNYTF	TGTGCCAGCAGTGAATTCGAACAGAACTACACCTTC	NA	NA	TRBV2	TRBJ1-2
CASRNLDNRYGYTF	TGTGCCAGTAGGAACCTGGACAACCGCTATGGCTACACCTTC	NA	once	TRBV19	TRBJ1-2
CASSFLAGGSYEQYF	TGCGCCAGCAGCTTTCTAGCGGGGGGCTCTTACGAGCAGTACTTC	TRBD2	NA	TRBV5-1	TRBJ2-7
CASSLGTSGYNEQFF	TGCGCCAGCAGCTTGGGGACTAGCGGCTACAATGAGCAGTTCTTC	TRBD2	NA	TRBV5-1	TRBJ2-1
CASSLLGTAVTDTQYF	TGTGCCAGCAGCCTCCTCGGGACAGCAGTCACAGATACGCAGTATTTT	TRBD1	NA	TRBV2	TRBJ2-3
CASSPITGTGDSNEKLFF	TGTGCCAGCTCACCAATCACCGGGACAGGGGACTCCAATGAAAAACTGTTTTTT	TRBD1	once	TRBV18	TRBJ1-4
CASSHGGRDTQYF	TGTGCCAGCAGCCATGGGGGGCGAGATACGCAGTATTTT	NA	NA	TRBV11-3	TRBJ2-3
CASRPQGALREKLFF	TGTGCCAGCAGACCCCAGGGGGCGCTTCGGGAAAAACTGTTTTTT	TRBD1	NA	TRBV6-5	TRBJ1-4
CASSGLANEQYF	TGTGCCAGCAGCGGACTAGCGAACGAGCAGTACTTC	TRBD2	once	TRBV9	TRBJ2-7
CASSVGRKETQYF	TGTGCCAGCAGTGTCGGACGGAAAGAGACCCAGTACTTC	NA	NA	TRBV28	TRBJ2-5
CASSLRQGYGSPLHF	TGTGCCAGCAGTTTACGACAGGGGTACGGGTCACCCCTCCACTTT	TRBD1	NA	TRBV28	TRBJ1-6